This TCR beta chain was identified during a study of T cells in Graves' hyperthyroidism and ophthalmopathy. A NOSPECS grade of at least 4, a Clinical Activity Score of at least 3 and duration under 3 months were recorded in ophthalmopathy patients. Uncontrolled infections, other autoimmune diseases, pregnancy or lactation led to exclusion of patients. In its sample, this clonotype was seen many times. No antigen is known for it. The TCR beta CDR3 regions underwent amplification using RNA transcripts as the source. RT-PCR in the first round (using the HTBI primer set) targeted the TCR CDR3. Using its own MiXCR run on the multiplex PCR reads, TCRdb lists one record per CDR3 protein. The repertoire includes about 520,000 distinct CDR3 sequences, around a quarter of them detected once, and around 11% sits in the top ten. Study findings and constraints: Blood also showed most of the thyroid clonotypes that were expanded above 0.001.

The sequenced material came from blood. The TCR was taken from a woman aged 25 to 39 with Graves' ophthalmopathy.

CDR3 sequence: CATSRALDSNTEAFF. The CDR3 DNA is TGTGCCACCAGCAGAGCCTTGGACAGCAACACTGAAGCTTTCTTT. The chain links TRBV15 to TRBJ1-1, with a tentative D call TRBD1 (6 bases). This CDR3 region has 15 residues. Trimming shortened V by 1 base and J by 2 bases, and 11 bases separated the two germline ends. CDR1 and CDR2 from the germline V gene are LNHNV and YYDKDF (reference sequence). The whole variable domain, filled in from reference TRBV15 and TRBJ1-1, reads DAMVIQNPRYQVTQFGKPVTLSCSQTLNHNVMYWYQQKSSQAPKLLFHYYDKDFNNEADTPDNFQSRRPNTSFCFLDIRSPGLGDTAMYLCATSRALDSNTEAFFGQGTRLTVV.